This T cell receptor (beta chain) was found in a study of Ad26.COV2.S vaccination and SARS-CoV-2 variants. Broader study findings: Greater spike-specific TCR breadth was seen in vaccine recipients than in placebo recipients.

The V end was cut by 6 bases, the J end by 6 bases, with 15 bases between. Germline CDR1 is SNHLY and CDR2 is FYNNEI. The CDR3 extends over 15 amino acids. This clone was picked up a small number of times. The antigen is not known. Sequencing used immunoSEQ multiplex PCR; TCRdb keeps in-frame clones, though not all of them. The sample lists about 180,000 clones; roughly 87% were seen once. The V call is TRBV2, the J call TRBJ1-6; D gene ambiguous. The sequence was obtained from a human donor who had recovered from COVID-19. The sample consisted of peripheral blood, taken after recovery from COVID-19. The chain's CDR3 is CASRIDERGNSPLHF. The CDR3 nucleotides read TGTGCCAGCAGGATTGACGAACGGGGTAATTCACCCCTCCACTTT.